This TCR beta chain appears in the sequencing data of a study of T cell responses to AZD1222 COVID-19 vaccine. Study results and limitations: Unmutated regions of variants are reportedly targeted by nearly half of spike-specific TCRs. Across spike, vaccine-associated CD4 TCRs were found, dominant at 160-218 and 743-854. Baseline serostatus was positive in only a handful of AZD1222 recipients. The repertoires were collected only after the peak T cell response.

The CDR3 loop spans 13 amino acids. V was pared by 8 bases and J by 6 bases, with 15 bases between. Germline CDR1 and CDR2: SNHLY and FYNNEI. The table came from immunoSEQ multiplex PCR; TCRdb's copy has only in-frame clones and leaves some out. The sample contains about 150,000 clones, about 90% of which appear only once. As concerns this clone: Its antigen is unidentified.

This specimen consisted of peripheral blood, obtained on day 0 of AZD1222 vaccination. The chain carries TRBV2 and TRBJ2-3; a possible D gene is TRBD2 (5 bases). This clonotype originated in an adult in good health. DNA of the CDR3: TGTGCCAGCTCCTTAGCGCCTTTCGATACGCAGTATTTT. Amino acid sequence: CASSLAPFDTQYF.